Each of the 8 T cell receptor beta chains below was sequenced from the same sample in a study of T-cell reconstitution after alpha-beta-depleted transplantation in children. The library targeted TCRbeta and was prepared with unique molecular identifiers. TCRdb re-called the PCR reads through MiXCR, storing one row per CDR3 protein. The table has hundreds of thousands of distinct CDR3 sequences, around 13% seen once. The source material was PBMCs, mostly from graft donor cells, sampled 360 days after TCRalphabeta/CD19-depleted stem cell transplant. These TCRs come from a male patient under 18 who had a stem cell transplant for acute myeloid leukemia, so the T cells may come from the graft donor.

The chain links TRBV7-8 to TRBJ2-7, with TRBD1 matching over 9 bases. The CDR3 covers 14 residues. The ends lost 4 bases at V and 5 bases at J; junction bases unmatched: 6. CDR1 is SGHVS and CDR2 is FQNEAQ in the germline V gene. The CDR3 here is CASSWPGQGDEQYF. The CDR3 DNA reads TGTGCCAGCAGCTGGCCGGGACAGGGCGACGAGCAGTACTTC. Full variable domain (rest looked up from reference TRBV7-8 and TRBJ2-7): GAGVSQSPRYKVAKRGQDVALRCDPISGHVSLFWYQQALGQGPEFLTYFQNEAQLDKSGLPSDRFFAERPEGSVSTLKIQRTQQEDSAVYLCASSWPGQGDEQYFGPGTRLTVT.

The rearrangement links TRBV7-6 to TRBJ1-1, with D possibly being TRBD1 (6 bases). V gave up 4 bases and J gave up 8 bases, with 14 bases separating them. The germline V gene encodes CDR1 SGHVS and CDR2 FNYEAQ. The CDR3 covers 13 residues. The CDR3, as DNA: TGTGCCAGCAGCTCGGGACAATCCATCGAAGCTTTCTTT. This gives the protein CASSSGQSIEAFF.

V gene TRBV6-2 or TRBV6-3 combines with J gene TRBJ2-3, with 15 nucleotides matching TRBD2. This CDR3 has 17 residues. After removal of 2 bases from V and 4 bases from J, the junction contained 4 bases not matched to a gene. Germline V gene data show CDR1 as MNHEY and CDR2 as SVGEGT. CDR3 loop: CASSYRTSGRGPDTQYF. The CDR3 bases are TGTGCCAGCAGTTACCGGACTAGCGGGAGGGGCCCAGATACGCAGTATTTT.

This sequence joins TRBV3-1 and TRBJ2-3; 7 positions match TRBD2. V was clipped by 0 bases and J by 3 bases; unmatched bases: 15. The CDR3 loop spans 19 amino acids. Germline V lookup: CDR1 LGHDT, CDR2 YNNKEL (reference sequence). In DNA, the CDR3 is TGTGCCAGCAGCCAAGACTTCTGGGGGATCAGCGGGAAAACAGATACGCAGTATTTT. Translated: CASSQDFWGISGKTDTQYF.

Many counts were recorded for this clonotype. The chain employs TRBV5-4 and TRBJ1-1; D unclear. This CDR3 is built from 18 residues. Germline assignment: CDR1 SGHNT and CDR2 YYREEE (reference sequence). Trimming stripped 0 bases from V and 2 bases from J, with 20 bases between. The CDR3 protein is CASSLDTKAPGGNTEAFF. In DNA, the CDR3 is TGTGCCAGCAGCTTGGATACTAAGGCACCCGGAGGAAACACTGAAGCTTTCTTT.

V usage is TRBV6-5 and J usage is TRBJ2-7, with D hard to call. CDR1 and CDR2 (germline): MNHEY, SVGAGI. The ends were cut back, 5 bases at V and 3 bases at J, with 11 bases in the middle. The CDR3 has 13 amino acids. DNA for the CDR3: TGTGCCAGCAGTCATCGGGCAGTCTACGAGCAGTACTTC. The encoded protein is CASSHRAVYEQYF.

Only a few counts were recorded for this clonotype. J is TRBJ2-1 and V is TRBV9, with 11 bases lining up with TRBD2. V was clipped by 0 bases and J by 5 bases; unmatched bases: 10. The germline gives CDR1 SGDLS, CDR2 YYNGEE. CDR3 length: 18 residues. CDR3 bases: TGTGCCAGCAGCGTAGACATACTCGGGACTAGCGGCGACAATGAGCAGTTCTTC. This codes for CASSVDILGTSGDNEQFF.

The CDR3 DNA reads TGTGCCAGCAGCCCCCCCCAGCGGGGGGTGAATGAGCAGTTCTTC. Translation: CASSPPQRGVNEQFF. The gene calls are TRBV28 and TRBJ2-1; 9 bases map to TRBD2. Germline values: CDR1 MDHEN, CDR2 SYDVKM. CDR3 length: 15 amino acids. The ends lost 6 bases at V and 7 bases at J; junction bases unmatched: 10.